This T cell receptor beta chain is drawn from a study of response to subunit inactivated influenza vaccine. Findings of the study overall: Every seasonal influenza vaccination brings in few new T cells, the authors suggested.

TCRdb re-called the RT-PCR reads through MiXCR, storing one row per CDR3 protein. The table includes around 520,000 distinct CDR3 sequences, 12% detected once. CDR3 length equals 17 residues. Germline V gives CDR1 SGHRS, CDR2 YFSETQ. V was clipped by 4 bases and J by 1 base; unmatched bases: 12. In the case of this clonotype: Its antigen is not identified.

This TCR was recovered from a man aged 50 to 59 who received an inactivated influenza vaccine. The sequenced sample was PBMCs from blood, obtained on the day of vaccination. The chain joins TRBV5-1 to TRBJ2-5; TRBD2 agrees at 8 bases. The chain's CDR3 is CASSRIMSGSAQETQYF. The CDR3 DNA sequence: TGCGCCAGCAGCCGTATTATGAGCGGGAGTGCCCAAGAGACCCAGTACTTC.